Below, 2 T cell receptor beta chains from the same sample are listed, as sequenced in a study of tumor T cells in aggressive B-cell lymphoma. TCRdb's table, derived via immunoSEQ multiplex PCR, lists solely in-frame clones and lacks some. The sample records 5,000 to 7,000 clones, over 75% being singletons. The sample comprised tumor tissue. The receptors come from an adult with diffuse large B cell lymphoma. Some clones in this sample may be carry-over from other donors' samples.

The rearrangement joins TRBV30 to TRBJ2-4; 9 nucleotides agree with TRBD2. There are 15 residues in the CDR3. Per the germline V gene, CDR1 is GTSNPN and CDR2 is SVGIG (reference sequence). Unmatched junction bases numbered 6, after V lost 2 bases and J lost 4 bases. Here the CDR3 reads CAWSRSGGWKNIQYF. The CDR3 DNA is TGTGCCTGGAGTCGCAGCGGGGGGTGGAAAAACATTCAGTACTTC.

V is TRBV4-1 and J is TRBJ2-7; no firm D call. This CDR3 has 13 amino acids. Trimming left V 0 bases short and J 3 bases short, with 6 bases between. Germline assignment: CDR1 MGHRA and CDR2 YSYEKL. The CDR3 bases are TGCGCCAGCAGCCAAGAAAATCTCTACGAGCAGTACTTC. Protein: CASSQENLYEQYF.